These 10 T cell receptor beta chains share one sample of origin, sequenced in a study of regulatory T cells in long-lasting Graves disease. Both iRepertoire HTBI primers and Arm-PCR of CDR3 regions were used to build the TCR beta libraries. TCRdb reprocessed the multiplex PCR reads via MiXCR and lists one record per CDR3 protein. Of 250,000 to 300,000 distinct CDR3 sequences detected, roughly 18% appear once; the ten largest clones hold around 15%. Time point given: newly diagnosed GD, antithyroid drugs for less than 3 months. Preparation of the TCR library used RNA extracted from PBMCs. These same records also appear under a second study, on T cells in Graves' hyperthyroidism and ophthalmopathy.

The sample in question was peripheral blood mononuclear cells (PBMCs), obtained at new diagnosis, from a patient treated with antithyroid drugs. The receptors were gathered from a woman aged 25 to 45 with Graves disease.

This clonotype was seen at least ten times. This chain connects TRBV20-1 to TRBJ2-5; TRBD1 matches at 9 bases. Germline values: CDR1 DFQATT, CDR2 SNEGSKA (reference sequence). The CDR3 has 15 amino acids. Germline trimming cut 1 base from V and 4 bases from J; bases unmatched to any gene: 7. In DNA form, the CDR3 reads TGCAGTGCTAGAGGCTTAACAGGGGGCACAGAGACCCAGTACTTC. This translates into CSARGLTGGTETQYF.

This clonotype was found many times. The chain recombines TRBV18 with TRBJ2-1; TRBD1 matches at 10 bases. The J segment lost 8 bases and the V segment lost 5 bases, leaving 6 bases of the junction unmatched. The CDR3 is made up of 14 amino acids. CDR1 and CDR2 from the germline V gene are KGHSH and LQKENI. The DNA for the CDR3 is TGTGCCAGCTCAAGGGGACAGGGGTTTGATGAGCAGTTCTTC. This gives the protein CASSRGQGFDEQFF.

The table lists this clonotype with many counts. This chain connects TRBV6-5 to TRBJ1-1; D remains ambiguous. The ends were cut back, 0 bases at V and 0 bases at J, with 8 bases in the middle. Per the germline V gene, CDR1 is MNHEY and CDR2 is SVGAGI. CDR3 length equals 15 residues. CDR3 bases: TGTGCCAGCAGTTACTCGGGCAGCATGAACACTGAAGCTTTCTTT. Protein: CASSYSGSMNTEAFF.

A note on this clonotype: A much larger clone lies one base from this, so it may be a read error. The chain recombines TRBV4-1 with TRBJ2-7, with D maybe TRBD1 (7 bases). Germline V lookup: CDR1 MGHRA, CDR2 YSYEKL. CDR3 size: 14 residues. CDR3 amino acids: CASGQDQGGYEQYF. CDR3 bases: TGCGCCAGCGGCCAAGACCAGGGGGGCTACGAGCAGTACTTC.

The rearrangement joins TRBV2 to TRBJ2-1; D uncertain. Trimming cost V 3 bases and J 6 bases, with 12 bases left between them. Germline V CDR1 and CDR2: SNHLY, FYNNEI. This CDR3 spans 14 amino acids. The CDR3 sequence: CASSEELLANEQFF. In DNA, the CDR3 is TGTGCCAGCAGTGAGGAACTACTCGCCAATGAGCAGTTCTTC.

This clonotype was seen a handful of times. The CDR3 coding sequence is TGTGCCAGCAGTTACTTGGGACAGTCCTACGAGCAGTACTTC. It is translated as CASSYLGQSYEQYF. The V call is TRBV6-2 or TRBV6-3, the J call TRBJ2-7; 7 bases are shared with TRBD1. This CDR3 comprises 14 residues. CDR1 MNHEY and CDR2 SVGEGT come from the germline V gene. V lost 1 base to trimming and J lost 1 base; unmatched junction nucleotides: 1.

Ten or more counts support this clonotype. The CDR3, as DNA: TGTGCCAGCAGCTTGGTGAAATGGTTACGGGGTTTTGACACTGAAGCTTTCTTT. Protein sequence: CASSLVKWLRGFDTEAFF. The chain uses TRBV5-6 and TRBJ1-1; D remains unclear. CDR3 length equals 18 residues. Trimming left V 0 bases short and J 3 bases short, with 21 bases between. The germline CDR1 and CDR2 sequences are SGHDT and YYEEEE.

On this clonotype itself: A read error may be the cause here, since a much bigger clone is one base away. V and J are TRBV6-2 or TRBV6-3 and TRBJ2-7; no clear D gene. The CDR3 runs 11 residues. Germline loops: CDR1 MNHEY, CDR2 SVGEGT. Trimming stripped 5 bases from V and 3 bases from J, with 5 bases between. The CDR3 reads CASSENYEQYF. CDR3 nucleotides: TGTGCCAGCAGTGAAAACTACGAGCAGTACTTC.

The table lists this clonotype with many counts. The rearrangement joins TRBV6-1 to TRBJ1-2; 10 positions agree with TRBD1. The length of the CDR3 is 14 residues. V dropped 5 bases and J dropped 6; count of bases not matched to a gene: 6. Germline V lookup: CDR1 MNHNS, CDR2 SASEGT. CDR3 sequence reads: CASSKTDRGDGYTF. CDR3 nucleotide sequence: TGTGCCAGCAGTAAAACGGACAGGGGGGATGGCTACACCTTC.

This clonotype was seen many times. V and J are TRBV12-3 or TRBV12-4 and TRBJ1-6; possible D gene TRBD1, 5 bases. The V end was cut by 4 bases, the J end by 5 bases, with 18 bases between. The CDR3 extends over 17 amino acids. This CDR3 reads CASSSRYGAVNNSPLHF. The CDR3 DNA sequence: TGTGCCAGCAGTTCCCGTTATGGGGCAGTAAATAATTCACCCCTCCACTTT.